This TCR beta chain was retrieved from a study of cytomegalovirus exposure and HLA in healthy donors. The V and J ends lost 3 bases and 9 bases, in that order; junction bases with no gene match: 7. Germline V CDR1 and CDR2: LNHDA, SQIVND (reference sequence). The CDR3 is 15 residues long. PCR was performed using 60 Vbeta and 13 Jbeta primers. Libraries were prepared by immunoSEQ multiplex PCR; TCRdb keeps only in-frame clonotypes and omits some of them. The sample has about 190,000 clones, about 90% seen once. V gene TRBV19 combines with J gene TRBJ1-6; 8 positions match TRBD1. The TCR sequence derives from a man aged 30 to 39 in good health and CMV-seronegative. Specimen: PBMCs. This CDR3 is CASSIRTGLASPLHF. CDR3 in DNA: TGTGCCAGTAGTATCCGGACAGGGTTGGCTTCACCCCTCCACTTT.